These T cell receptor beta chains were read from a single sample in a study of glioma-infiltrating T cells after dendritic cell vaccination. The table came from immunoSEQ multiplex PCR; TCRdb's copy has only in-frame clones and leaves some out. The sample includes 72,000 or so clones, around 87% of them seen just once. The material was blood, obtained after dendritic cell vaccination. Receptor source: a human donor with glioblastoma. Each CDR3 is given with its conserved first and last residue. A D gene is named only where the DNA matches it firmly. The listing skips clone size in some rows; elsewhere it reads once, few, many or a size class.

TRBJ2-5 | . | TRBD1 | TRBV10-3 | CAISEGQGAEETQYF | TGTGCCATCAGTGAAGGACAGGGGGCGGAGGAGACCCAGTACTTC
TRBJ1-5 | . | TRBD1 | TRBV5-8 | CASSLRQGASNQPQHF | TGTGCCAGCAGCCTCCGACAGGGGGCAAGTAATCAGCCCCAGCATTTT
TRBJ2-7 | . | TRBD2 | TRBV15 | CATSRDPARGTSSYEQYF | TGTGCCACCAGCAGAGATCCTGCCCGCGGGACTAGCAGCTACGAGCAGTACTTC
TRBJ2-5 | . | . | TRBV11-2 | CASSTNGGLETQYF | TGTGCCAGCAGCACCAACGGGGGGCTTGAGACCCAGTACTTC
TRBJ2-7 | few | TRBD2 | TRBV2 | CASSGGTAPYEQYF | TGTGCCAGCAGCGGGGGGACGGCGCCCTACGAGCAGTACTTC
TRBJ1-2 | . | TRBD1 | TRBV6-5 | CASSSGGYDYGYTF | TGTGCCAGCAGTTCAGGGGGCTATGACTATGGCTACACCTTC
TRBJ2-7 | . | TRBD2 | TRBV9 | CASSPPAGLAGDEQYF | TGTGCCAGCAGCCCCCCGGCGGGACTAGCGGGAGACGAGCAGTACTTC
TRBJ2-7 | few | . | TRBV11-2 | CASSPRGGIYEQYF | TGTGCCAGCAGCCCGCGAGGGGGAATTTACGAGCAGTACTTC
TRBJ1-2 | few | . | TRBV5-1 | CASSLGGTSNYGYTF | TGCGCCAGCAGCTTGGGTGGGACTTCTAACTATGGCTACACCTTC
TRBJ2-1 | . | . | TRBV6-1 | CATLAGITHEQFF | TGTGCCACCTTGGCGGGGATTACGCATGAGCAGTTCTTC
TRBJ2-1 | . | TRBD2 | TRBV7-9 | CASSPRTSGLNEQFF | TGTGCCAGCAGCCCGAGGACTAGCGGGCTCAATGAGCAGTTCTTC
TRBJ1-2 | . | TRBD1 | TRBV18 | CASSLDRAYGYTF | TGTGCCAGCTCGCTTGACAGGGCCTATGGCTACACCTTC
TRBJ1-6 | . | . | TRBV7-8 | CASSARHRDSPLHF | TGTGCCAGCAGCGCGCGCCACAGAGATTCACCCCTCCACTTT
TRBJ1-1 | . | . | TRBV2 | CASSEPIGSTEAFF | TGTGCCAGCAGTGAGCCGATCGGGAGCACTGAAGCTTTCTTT
TRBJ1-2 | . | . | TRBV5-4 | CASSLGSGLANYGYTF | TGTGCCAGCAGCTTGGGTTCAGGATTAGCTAACTATGGCTACACCTTC
TRBJ1-1 | . | TRBD1 | TRBV4-2 | CASRPTGGLNTEAFF | TGTGCCAGCAGACCTACAGGGGGCTTGAACACTGAAGCTTTCTTT
TRBJ2-3 | . | TRBD2 | TRBV7-2 | CASSRYLRLAGSTDTQYF | TGTGCCAGCAGCCGATACCTTAGACTAGCGGGGAGCACAGATACGCAGTATTTT
TRBJ1-2 | . | . | TRBV6-5 | CASSLEGVLGGYTF | TGTGCCAGCAGCCTCGAGGGGGTCTTGGGCGGCTACACCTTC
TRBJ2-3 | . | TRBD2 | TRBV7-9 | CASSFPPSGRLDTQYF | TGTGCCAGCAGCTTTCCCCCTAGCGGGAGATTAGATACGCAGTATTTT
TRBJ2-7 | . | TRBD1 | TRBV7-2 | CASNGQVASYEQYF | TGTGCCAGCAATGGACAGGTCGCTTCCTACGAGCAGTACTTC
TRBJ2-1 | . | . | TRBV10-3 | CAISEFGEARSHEQFF | TGTGCCATCAGTGAGTTCGGCGAGGCTAGATCCCATGAGCAGTTCTTC
TRBJ1-2 | . | . | TRBV5-6 | CASSLAAGVSLGYYGYTF | TGTGCCAGCAGCTTGGCGGCAGGGGTGTCACTCGGCTACTATGGCTACACCTTC
TRBJ1-2 | . | . | TRBV9 | CASSVAGANYGYTF | TGTGCCAGCAGCGTAGCAGGGGCCAACTATGGCTACACCTTC
TRBJ1-1 | once | . | TRBV27 | CASSFVAGNTEAFF | TGTGCCAGCAGTTTTGTGGCAGGGAACACTGAAGCTTTCTTT
TRBJ2-7 | . | . | TRBV5-1 | CASSSTGTSSYEQYF | TGCGCCAGCAGCTCCACAGGAACCTCTTCCTACGAGCAGTACTTC
TRBJ1-2 | . | TRBD1 | TRBV28 | CASSYNRGHGGYTF | TGTGCCAGCAGTTACAACAGGGGGCACGGAGGCTACACCTTC
TRBJ2-5 | . | . | TRBV27 | CASSSIVGGETQYF | TGTGCCAGCAGTTCAATAGTAGGCGGAGAGACCCAGTACTTC
TRBJ1-3 | few | TRBD1 | TRBV5-1 | CASSLGTGTLSGNTIYF | TGCGCCAGCAGCTTGGGGACAGGGACCCTCTCTGGAAACACCATATATTTT
TRBJ2-3 | . | . | TRBV5-1 | CASSLAWGADTQYF | TGCGCCAGCAGCTTGGCTTGGGGGGCAGATACGCAGTATTTT
TRBJ2-7 | . | . | TRBV11-3 | CASSLAAEITYEQYF | TGTGCCAGCAGCTTAGCGGCGGAAATTACGTACGAGCAGTACTTC
TRBJ2-6 | . | TRBD1 | TRBV10-3 | CAISESGGGQGFSGANVLTF | TGTGCCATCAGTGAGTCGGGGGGGGGACAGGGCTTCTCTGGGGCCAACGTCCTGACTTTC
TRBJ2-7 | . | . | TRBV5-4 | CASSLTTGIYEQYF | TGTGCCAGCAGCTTAACGACGGGAATCTACGAGCAGTACTTC
TRBJ1-1 | . | TRBD1 | TRBV16 | CASSQQGQGRVNTEAFF | TGTGCCAGCAGCCAACAGGGACAGGGGAGGGTGAACACTGAAGCTTTCTTT
TRBJ1-2 | . | . | TRBV27 | CASSSRLRGGGCKSYTF | TGTGCCAGCAGTTCACGATTACGCGGGGGGGGTTGTAAAAGCTACACCTTC
TRBJ1-3 | . | . | TRBV5-1 | CASSLFTGDSGNTIYF | TGCGCCAGCAGCTTGTTTACAGGAGACTCTGGAAACACCATATATTTT
TRBJ1-6 | . | . | TRBV6-5 | CASTNEVAGNSPLHF | TGTGCCAGCACGAACGAGGTCGCTGGTAATTCACCCCTCCACTTT
TRBJ1-5 | . | TRBD1 | TRBV4-1 | CASSQEGQFNQPQHF | TGCGCCAGCAGCCAAGAGGGACAGTTCAATCAGCCCCAGCATTTT
TRBJ1-1 | . | . | TRBV28 | CASSFPRTGMNTEAFF | TGTGCCAGCAGTTTCCCACGAACAGGGATGAACACTGAAGCTTTCTTT
TRBJ1-1 | . | . | TRBV30 | CAWRSGSEAFF | TGTGCCTGGAGATCGGGTTCTGAAGCTTTCTTT
TRBJ1-5 | . | . | TRBV5-5 | CASSAFTQPQHF | TGTGCCAGCAGCGCGTTCACTCAGCCCCAGCATTTT
TRBJ1-4 | . | . | TRBV5-1 | CASSPEARGAGEKLFF | TGCGCCAGCAGCCCGGAGGCGCGGGGAGCCGGAGAAAAACTGTTTTTT
TRBJ2-1 | once | TRBD2 | TRBV6-5 | CASSQARGECFF | TGTGCCAGCAGCCAGGCGCGGGGGGAGTGTTTCTTC
TRBJ1-1 | . | . | TRBV15 | CATSRVEHFEAFF | TGTGCCACCAGCAGAGTGGAGCACTTTGAAGCTTTCTTT
TRBJ2-1 | . | TRBD1 | TRBV2 | CASSVSGTGSYNEQFF | TGTGCCAGCTCCGTTTCAGGGACAGGGTCGTACAATGAGCAGTTCTTC
TRBJ1-2 | once | TRBD1 | TRBV5-4 | CASSLDRGYYGYTF | TGTGCCAGCAGCTTGGACAGGGGATATTATGGCTACACCTTC
TRBJ1-4 | . | . | TRBV7-2 | CASSYTTRTEKLFF | TGTGCCAGCAGCTATACGACACGTACTGAAAAACTGTTTTTT
TRBJ2-1 | once | TRBD2 | TRBV29-1 | CSVAPGTRGYNEQFF | TGCAGCGTTGCCCCCGGGACTAGGGGGTACAATGAGCAGTTCTTC
TRBJ1-1 | . | TRBD1 | TRBV10-3 | CAISEGTGLTEAFF | TGTGCCATCAGTGAGGGGACAGGACTCACTGAAGCTTTCTTT
TRBJ2-5 | . | . | TRBV7-9 | CASSLATSRLQETQYF | TGTGCCAGCAGCTTAGCCACCTCGAGGCTACAAGAGACCCAGTACTTC
TRBJ1-3 | once | . | TRBV7-2 | CASSPQGKPSGNTIYF | TGTGCCAGCAGCCCCCAGGGCAAGCCCTCTGGAAACACCATATATTTT
TRBJ2-3 | . | . | TRBV6-1 | CASSELARLSTDTQYF | TGTGCCAGCAGTGAATTAGCGCGCTTAAGCACAGATACGCAGTATTTT
TRBJ1-2 | once | . | TRBV5-1 | CASSPGTPLGYGYTF | TGCGCCAGCAGCCCCGGGACTCCGCTGGGTTATGGCTACACCTTC